A single sample is the source of the 25 T cell receptor delta chains below, sequenced in a study of Vδ1+ human thymocytes. Study results and caveats: Thymic TRG and TRD repertoires appeared highly polyclonal, with Gaussian CDR3 length distributions.

RNA was extracted from the cells and then reverse transcribed. CDR3 amplicons came from multiplex PCR with pooled V-gene forward and constant-region reverse primers. TCRdb used CATT to re-call clones from the multiplex PCR reads. The sample records about 53,000 delta-chain clones, about 16% being singletons. The antigens these receptors bind are not known. Input material: Vdelta1+ gamma-delta thymocytes from the thymus. The subset is: FACS-sorted CD3+ TCRalphabeta- TCRVdelta1+ TCRVdelta2- thymocytes. The receptor source for this set is a girl younger than two who had congenital heart surgery.

This clone showed up just a few times. The chain recombines TRDV1 with TRDJ1; 12 nucleotides match TRDD3. Trimming took 0 bases from V and 3 from J; bases not matched to a gene: 20. CDR3 size: 22 residues. CDR1 and CDR2 from the germline V gene are TSWWSYY and QGS. In DNA form, the CDR3 reads TGTGCTCTTGGGGAACTAAAGGAAGCGGTCCTACCAAACTGGGGGATACCCGATAAACTCATCTTT. This translates into CALGELKEAVLPNWGIPDKLIF.

A few counts support this clone. The chain employs TRDV1 and TRDJ1; perhaps D is TRDD2 or TRDD3 (5 bases each). Trimming removed 9 bases at V and 10 bases at J, with 30 bases between. The CDR3 runs to 16 residues. Per germline, CDR1 TSWWSYY and CDR2 QGS. In DNA form, the CDR3 reads TGTGCTCTCGAAGAACCTTCAGGGATCTACTTTGGAGGACTCATCTTT. This gives the protein CALEEPSGIYFGGLIF.

The gene calls are TRDV1 and TRDJ1, with D unresolved. The CDR3 covers 18 residues. Germline-derived CDR1 and CDR2 are TSWWSYY and QGS. Between the trimmed V and J ends, which lost 0 bases and 0 bases, there was a span of 17 bases. The CDR3 DNA sequence: TGTGCTCTTGGGGAACTGACGAGTACTAAACCTTACACCGATAAACTCATCTTT. It yields the protein CALGELTSTKPYTDKLIF.

This clone was observed a handful of times. The junction departs from germline at one end; a sequencing error may be responsible. The genes are TRDV1 and TRDJ1, with TRDD3 matching over 10 bases. The germline V gene has CDR1 TSWWSYY and CDR2 QGS. The CDR3 is 22 residues long. DNA of the CDR3: TGTGCTCTCGGGGAACTTGTCCTACTTAATCTGGGGGATAGGCTGTACACCGATAAACTCATCTTT. This sequence encodes CALGELVLLNLGDRLYTDKLIF.

This clone was observed a few times. This chain links TRDV2 with TRDJ1; D unresolved. Deletions cut 6 bases from V and 3 bases from J, with 13 bases between. The CDR3 totals 13 residues. Looked up from germline, CDR1 is GEAIGNYY and CDR2 is EKD. DNA of the CDR3: TGTGCCTGTCCCGGGTGGTGCGCCGATAAACTCATCTTT. It encodes CACPGWCADKLIF.

This clone was picked up a small number of times. This chain joins TRDV1 and TRDJ1; D is perhaps TRDD3 (5 bases). V was clipped by 2 bases and J by 0 bases, with 25 bases between them. CDR1 and CDR2 (germline): TSWWSYY, QGS. The CDR3 spans 20 residues. The CDR3 loop reads CALGELPPPLGSEYTDKLIF. The DNA for the CDR3 is TGTGCTCTTGGGGAATTGCCTCCTCCGTTGGGATCCGAATACACCGATAAACTCATCTTT.

This chain connects TRDV1 to TRDJ1; 12 positions match TRDD3. After removal of 4 bases from V and 0 bases from J, the junction contained 36 bases not matched to a gene. The CDR3 is made up of 27 amino acids. CDR1 and CDR2 (germline): TSWWSYY, QGS. CDR3 amino acids: CALGAHSNSSPVRVLGDTPYNTDKLIF. CDR3 DNA sequence: TGTGCTCTTGGGGCGCACTCCAACTCTTCCCCCGTACGAGTACTGGGGGATACCCCCTATAACACCGATAAACTCATCTTT.

This clone was counted between two and nine times. The chain is built from TRDV1 and TRDJ1, with D tentatively TRDD2 or TRDD3 (6 bases each). Germline-derived CDR1 and CDR2 are TSWWSYY and QGS. The CDR3 runs to 20 residues. The V end was cut by 2 bases, the J end by 0 bases, with 25 bases between. The CDR3 DNA sequence: TGTGCTCTTGGGGAAAGTATGTCCTACTGGGAGGAGTTTTACACCGATAAACTCATCTTT. Its protein is CALGESMSYWEEFYTDKLIF.

The gene calls are TRDV1 and TRDJ1, with 8 bases aligning to TRDD2. The CDR3 consists of 22 residues. V lost 4 bases to trimming and J lost 8 bases; unmatched junction nucleotides: 33. Germline values: CDR1 TSWWSYY, CDR2 QGS. The CDR3 loop is CALGGSFLRSSYWVQNRGKLIF. The DNA of the CDR3 is TGTGCTCTTGGGGGTTCCTTCCTAAGGTCCTCGTACTGGGTCCAAAACCGGGGCAAACTCATCTTT.

Points on this clone: The same CDR3 also results from other DNA sequences found in this sample. V and J are TRDV1 and TRDJ1; TRDD2 agrees at 9 bases. CDR1 is TSWWSYY, CDR2 QGS, per germline. The trim removed 1 base at V and 0 bases at J, leaving 24 bases unmatched. The CDR3 runs 23 residues. The CDR3 reads CALGEPPFLRLAGGYRYTDKLIF. In DNA form, the CDR3 reads TGTGCTCTTGGGGAACCCCCCTTCCTACGCTTGGCTGGGGGCTACCGATACACCGATAAACTCATCTTT.

V usage is TRDV1 and J usage is TRDJ1; 7 positions agree with TRDD3. After removal of 1 base from V and 0 bases from J, the junction contained 20 bases not matched to a gene. CDR1 and CDR2 (germline): TSWWSYY, QGS. The CDR3 sequence is 21 residues long. The CDR3, as DNA: TGTGCTCTTGGGGAACAAAAACCCAGGGTTGGGGGACGAGCGTACACCGATAAACTCATCTTT. As protein: CALGEQKPRVGGRAYTDKLIF.

This clone was found a few times. The rearrangement joins TRDV1 to TRDJ1; TRDD3 agrees at 10 bases. Germline values: CDR1 TSWWSYY, CDR2 QGS. This CDR3 region has 18 residues. The V gene end was trimmed by 3 bases and the J gene end by 1 base; junction bases not matched to a gene: 11. As DNA, the CDR3 is TGTGCTCTTGGGGACCCAGGGGGGGGATACGCGTGCACCGATAAACTCATCTTT. Translated, it gives CALGDPGGGYACTDKLIF.

The chain links TRDV1 to TRDJ1; 9 bases fit TRDD3. This CDR3 is 19 amino acids long. The V gene's germline CDR1 is TSWWSYY and CDR2 QGS. The ends lost 0 bases at V and 0 bases at J; junction bases unmatched: 11. CDR3 loop: CALGELFNRGYGYTDKLIF. CDR3 in DNA: TGTGCTCTTGGGGAACTTTTTAACAGGGGATACGGGTACACCGATAAACTCATCTTT.

This clone is categorized as medium-sized. The sample has other DNA sequences that encode this CDR3 too. V is TRAV29/DV5 and J is TRDJ3; TRDD3 agrees at 13 bases. Trimming at V came to 3 bases and at J to 3 bases, leaving 6 bases not matched to a gene. CDR3 length: 18 residues. Germline CDR1 is NSMFDY and CDR2 is ISSIKDK. The CDR3 protein is CAAIRLGDTVWDTRQMFF. The CDR3 nucleotides read TGTGCAGCAATCCGACTGGGGGATACGGTCTGGGACACCCGACAGATGTTTTTC.

This clone was counted ten times or more. The chain combines TRDV2 with TRDJ1; 12 nucleotides match TRDD3. Germline values: CDR1 GEAIGNYY, CDR2 EKD. V lost 1 base and J lost 6; bases outside the gene matches: 8. CDR3 length: 16 residues. CDR3 protein: CACDTACWGIRNKLIF. As DNA, the CDR3 is TGTGCCTGTGACACAGCCTGCTGGGGGATACGCAATAAACTCATCTTT.

The chain recombines TRDV1 with TRDJ1; D possibly corresponds to TRDD3 (6 bases). The ends were cut back, 5 bases at V and 0 bases at J, with 25 bases in the middle. The V gene's germline CDR1 is TSWWSYY and CDR2 QGS. The CDR3 spans 19 residues. CDR3 DNA sequence: TGTGCTCTTGGGAGTTGCCCGGCCTCCTGGGGACCAAACACCGATAAACTCATCTTT. Amino acids: CALGSCPASWGPNTDKLIF.

The V gene is TRDV1, the J gene TRDJ1, with 12 positions matching TRDD3. Losses at the gene ends were 5 bases for V and 2 bases for J; bases not matched to a gene: 30. The CDR3 contains 24 residues. The germline CDR1 and CDR2 sequences are TSWWSYY and QGS. The CDR3 coding sequence is TGTGCTCTTGGGACTCCCTTCCGCGTATACTGGGGGATACTGAAGGGAGTAAGGACCGATAAACTCATCTTT. This translates into CALGTPFRVYWGILKGVRTDKLIF.

This clone was seen more than once but under ten times. The V and J genes are TRDV1 and TRDJ1; D not resolved. The germline CDR1 and CDR2 sequences are TSWWSYY and QGS. V was pared by 4 bases and J by 3 bases, with 18 bases between. This CDR3 comprises 16 residues. CDR3 DNA: TGTGCTCTTGGGGCTCGGTGGACACTCACACCCGATAAACTCATCTTT. Translating it yields CALGARWTLTPDKLIF.

The rearrangement uses TRDV1 and TRDJ1, with TRDD3 matching over 8 bases. Germline lookup yields CDR1 TSWWSYY and CDR2 QGS. The J segment lost 0 bases and the V segment lost 6 bases, leaving 21 bases of the junction unmatched. CDR3 length: 20 residues. This CDR3 is CALGLTVTGGRCSDTDKLIF. CDR3 in DNA: TGTGCTCTTGGACTTACGGTGACTGGGGGGCGGTGTTCGGACACCGATAAACTCATCTTT.

The rearrangement uses TRDV1 and TRDJ1; TRDD3 agrees at 13 bases. J gave up 0 bases and V 1 base, and 11 bases lay outside the gene matches. Germline loops: CDR1 TSWWSYY, CDR2 QGS. The CDR3 runs 20 residues. CDR3 DNA sequence: TGTGCTCTTGGGGAACCCGTTGGGGGACTGGGGGATACGGACACCGATAAACTCATCTTT. Its protein is CALGEPVGGLGDTDTDKLIF.

The rearrangement joins TRDV1 to TRDJ1; possible D gene TRDD2, 5 bases. Deletions cut 9 bases from V and 9 bases from J, with 44 bases between. This CDR3 spans 21 amino acids. The germline V gene encodes CDR1 TSWWSYY and CDR2 QGS. The DNA of the CDR3 is TGTGCTCTCGGGCCCACCCATTCTACCTACGGTGGTCCGGAACCCCTTTGTGAACTCATCTTT. It codes for CALGPTHSTYGGPEPLCELIF.

A few counts support this clone. Other nucleotide sequences from this sample produce the same CDR3. The chain carries TRAV29/DV5 and TRDJ1; 8 nucleotides match TRDD3. J lost 1 base, V lost 4 bases, and 27 bases had no gene match. The CDR3 extends over 21 amino acids. Germline V gives CDR1 NSMFDY, CDR2 ISSIKDK. The CDR3: CAAGNSRPSFTGGSSTDKLIF. The CDR3, as DNA: TGTGCAGCAGGTAATTCCCGGCCTTCTTTTACTGGGGGTTCCTCCACCGATAAACTCATCTTT.

Only a few counts were recorded for this clone. J is TRDJ1 and V is TRDV1, with D perhaps matching TRDD2 (5 bases). Per the germline V gene, CDR1 is TSWWSYY and CDR2 is QGS. The germline V and J ends were trimmed by 2 bases and 0 bases, with 19 bases remaining between them. CDR3 length: 18 amino acids. The CDR3 region is CALGERPYGGPNTDKLIF. Here the CDR3 DNA reads TGTGCTCTTGGGGAAAGGCCCTACGGAGGTCCGAACACCGATAAACTCATCTTT.

The rearrangement uses TRDV1 and TRDJ1; TRDD3 matches at 10 bases. CDR1 TSWWSYY and CDR2 QGS come from the germline V gene. Trimming took 1 base from V and 2 from J; bases not matched to a gene: 13. The CDR3 covers 19 residues. This chain's CDR3 is CALGERVSGGYGVTDKLIF. In DNA, the CDR3 is TGTGCTCTTGGGGAACGGGTATCCGGGGGATACGGGGTTACCGATAAACTCATCTTT.

The chain joins TRDV1 to TRDJ1; maybe TRDD3 (6 bases). The CDR3 runs to 13 residues. Per germline, CDR1 TSWWSYY and CDR2 QGS. The V and J ends lost 7 bases and 2 bases respectively, with 11 bases between them. Here the CDR3 DNA reads TGTGCTCTTGTGGGGGGCCAGACCGATAAACTCATCTTT. Protein: CALVGGQTDKLIF.